This TCR beta chain was found in a study of blood T cell repertoires in COVID-19. On the study more broadly: COVID-19 samples, acute and convalescent, were from the United States, Italy and Spain. T cells, B-cell-depleted T cells, or PBMCs provided the cDNA or gDNA that served as material.

With 7 bases removed from V and 2 bases from J, the gap between germline ends came to 12 bases. CDR3 length: 14 residues. Germline CDR1 reads MNHNY; CDR2 reads SVGAGI (reference sequence). The method was immunoSEQ multiplex PCR; TCRdb's version includes in-frame clones alone and lacks a portion of them. This table has some 350,000 clones, around 83% appearing once. Sequences were obtained from peripheral blood. The receptor comes from a man aged 25-45 years with active or convalescent COVID-19. The chain employs TRBV6-6 and TRBJ1-5, with D possibly being TRBD1 (5 bases). The CDR3 DNA follows: TGTGCCAGCACCCACGGGGGGGGCAATCAGCCCCAGCATTTT. This gives the protein CASTHGGGNQPQHF.